The sequence of this T cell receptor beta chain was determined in a study of T cells after posttransplantation cyclophosphamide. Study outcomes and limitations: TRB clonality was highly associated with recipient CMV seropositivity and reactivation. Tissue-infiltrating T cells from skin or gut overlapped little with blood T cells.

The related graft donor's blood sample was taken on the day of bone marrow donation. The CDR3 extends over 13 amino acids. Germline CDR1 SQVTM, CDR2 ANQGSEA. The data were produced by immunoSEQ multiplex PCR, yet TCRdb's version contains in-frame clones alone and is incomplete. The sample contains about 44,000 clones, none of them singletons. This clone was detected a few times. The antigen is undetermined. One end of the junction is discordant with germline, which a read error may explain. The sequence was obtained from a man in his forties in good health, CMV-negative, and a related stem cell transplant donor. Sequencing was performed on PBMCs. V gene TRBV29-1 combines with J gene TRBJ1-2; tentatively, D is TRBD1 (6 bases). DNA of the CDR3: TGCAGCGTTAAAGACCAAGGCAGGGGCGGCTACACCTTC. It codes for CSVKDQGRGGYTF. The complete variable domain, with remaining parts taken from reference TRBV29-1 and TRBJ1-2, reads SAVISQKPSRDICQRGTSLTIQCQVDSQVTMMFWYRQQPGQSLTLIATANQGSEATYESGFVIDKFPISRPNLTFSTLTVSNMSPEDSSIYLCSVKDQGRGGYTFGSGTRLTVV.